These 13 T cell receptor beta chains were sequenced from one sample in a study of T cell changes during pregnancy in multiple sclerosis. Here immunoSEQ multiplex PCR was the method, and the copy in TCRdb shows in-frame clones only, minus some. Among tens of thousands of clones listed, over 75% were seen once. This specimen consisted of CD4+ T cells from peripheral blood mononuclear cells, obtained before pregnancy. The receptors originated from a female donor with multiple sclerosis, enrolled in a pregnancy study.

The rearrangement joins TRBV23-1 to TRBJ1-4, with 7 bases that match TRBD1. TRBV23-1 counts as an open reading frame of uncertain function. The CDR3 runs 16 residues. J was trimmed by 0 bases and V by 4 bases; bases with no gene match: 5. The chain's CDR3 is CASSLGDSATNEKLFF. As DNA, the CDR3 is TGCGCCAGCAGTCTGGGGGACAGCGCAACTAATGAAAAACTGTTTTTT.

The gene calls are TRBV10-3 and TRBJ2-7; 7 positions match TRBD2. J gave up 4 bases and V 6 bases, and 12 bases lay outside the gene matches. Looked up from germline, CDR1 is ENHRY and CDR2 is SYGVKD. The CDR3 is 15 residues long. CDR3 sequence (DNA): TGTGCCATCAGCCCCCCGGGAGGATCCGATTACGAGCAGTACTTC. Protein sequence: CAISPPGGSDYEQYF.

This rearrangement joins TRBV11-3 to TRBJ2-3; TRBD2 matches at 7 bases. The CDR3 covers 18 residues. The germline gives CDR1 SGHNT, CDR2 YENEEA. Trimming cost V 1 base and J 2 bases; bases outside gene matches: 12. CDR3 in amino acids: CASSLVPDGRKDTDTQYF. CDR3 DNA sequence: TGTGCCAGCAGCTTAGTTCCCGACGGGAGGAAGGACACAGATACGCAGTATTTT.

The chain links TRBV4-2 to TRBJ2-7, with 7 bases identical to TRBD2. Germline V gene data show CDR1 as LGHNA and CDR2 as YNFKEQ. Germline trimming cut 1 base from V and 1 base from J; bases unmatched to any gene: 4. This CDR3 contains 15 residues. The CDR3 here is CASSQAASGSYEQYF. As DNA, the CDR3 is TGTGCCAGCAGCCAAGCGGCTAGCGGATCCTACGAGCAGTACTTC.

The chain joins TRBV2 to TRBJ2-1; the D gene is possibly TRBD1 (6 bases). Germline CDR1 reads SNHLY; CDR2 reads FYNNEI. The CDR3 consists of 11 residues. V gave up 8 bases and J gave up 5 bases, with 7 bases separating them. CDR3 protein: CASQGNNEQFF. CDR3 sequence (DNA): TGTGCCAGCCAGGGGAACAATGAGCAGTTCTTC.

This chain connects TRBV4-3 to TRBJ1-1, with 8 bases matching TRBD1. The V gene's germline CDR1 is LGHNA and CDR2 YSLEER. With V trimmed by 0 bases and J by 3 bases, 6 bases remained unmatched. This CDR3 spans 16 amino acids. CDR3 sequence (DNA): TGCGCCAGCAGCCAAGAATTCGGGACAGGTTACACTGAAGCTTTCTTT. It yields the protein CASSQEFGTGYTEAFF.

The rearrangement links TRBV6-6 to TRBJ1-2; TRBD1 matches 8 bases. After removal of 4 bases from V and 6 bases from J, the junction contained 7 bases not matched to a gene. The CDR3 contains 14 residues. Germline-derived CDR1 and CDR2 are MNHNY and SVGAGI (reference sequence). The CDR3 reads CASSLPGQEDGYTF. In DNA form, the CDR3 reads TGTGCCAGCAGTTTACCGGGACAGGAAGATGGCTACACCTTC.

The chain combines TRBV6-5 with TRBJ2-7, with unresolved D. The germline gives CDR1 MNHEY, CDR2 SVGAGI. The ends were cut back, 6 bases at V and 3 bases at J, with 12 bases in the middle. This CDR3 contains 13 residues. The CDR3 protein is CASRTSGSYEQYF. The CDR3 DNA reads TGTGCCAGCAGGACCTCAGGAAGCTACGAGCAGTACTTC.

The sample holds one count of this clone. The chain has TRBV13 and TRBJ1-2; 8 nucleotides align to TRBD1. V lost 5 bases and J lost 5; bases outside the gene matches: 7. There are 14 residues in the CDR3. The germline V gene encodes CDR1 PRHDT and CDR2 FYEKMQ (reference sequence). The CDR3 bases are TGTGCCAGCAGCCCGGACAGGGCTGGGTATGGCTACACCTTC. Protein product: CASSPDRAGYGYTF.

The chain recombines TRBV14 with TRBJ2-1; the D gene is possibly TRBD1 (6 bases). Per germline, CDR1 SGHDN and CDR2 FVKESK. The CDR3 runs to 14 residues. V dropped 1 base and J dropped 10 bases, with 14 bases sitting between them. The CDR3 bases are TGTGCCAGCAGCCAAGTGGGCCTAACAGGGGAGCAGTTCTTC. It specifies CASSQVGLTGEQFF.

The rearrangement links TRBV4-2 to TRBJ2-3, with unresolved D. The CDR3 has 16 residues. The germline V gene encodes CDR1 LGHNA and CDR2 YNFKEQ. V was shortened by 0 bases and J by 5 bases, with 15 bases between the two germline ends. The CDR3: CASSQEAQPVVDTQYF. The CDR3 region has the DNA TGTGCCAGCAGCCAAGAAGCACAGCCGGTCGTAGATACGCAGTATTTT.

The rearrangement uses TRBV4-2 and TRBJ2-5, with a weak D call TRBD2 (7 bases). The CDR3 is 16 amino acids. The germline CDR1 and CDR2 sequences are LGHNA and YNFKEQ. The V and J ends lost 3 bases and 2 bases respectively, with 16 bases between them. The CDR3, as DNA: TGTGCCAGCAGCCAGGGGGCGGGAGAGCCACAAGAGACCCAGTACTTC. It codes for CASSQGAGEPQETQYF.

V and J are TRBV5-1 and TRBJ1-4, with a weak D call TRBD1 (6 bases). The CDR3 is 16 amino acids. The germline gives CDR1 SGHRS, CDR2 YFSETQ. Trimming removed 4 bases from V and 0 bases from J, with 13 bases in between. DNA of the CDR3: TGCGCCAGCAGCCCTCGAGGGGGGGCAACTAATGAAAAACTGTTTTTT. This gives the protein CASSPRGGATNEKLFF.